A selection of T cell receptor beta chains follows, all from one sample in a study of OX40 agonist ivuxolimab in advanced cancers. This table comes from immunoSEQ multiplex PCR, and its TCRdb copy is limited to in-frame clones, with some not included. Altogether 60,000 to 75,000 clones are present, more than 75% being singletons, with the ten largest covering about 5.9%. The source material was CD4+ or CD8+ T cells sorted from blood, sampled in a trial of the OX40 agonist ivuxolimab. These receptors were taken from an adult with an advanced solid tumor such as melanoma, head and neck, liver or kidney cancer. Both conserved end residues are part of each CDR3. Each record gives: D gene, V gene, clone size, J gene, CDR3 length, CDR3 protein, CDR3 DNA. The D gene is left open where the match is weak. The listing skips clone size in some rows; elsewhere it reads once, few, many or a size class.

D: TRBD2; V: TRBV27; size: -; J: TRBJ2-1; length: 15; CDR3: CASRRAGYSYNEQFF; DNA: TGTGCCAGCAGGCGAGCGGGGTACTCCTACAATGAGCAGTTCTTC
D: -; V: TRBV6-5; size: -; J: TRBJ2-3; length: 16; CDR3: CASSYLGGGSTDTQYF; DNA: TGTGCCAGCAGTTACCTGGGTGGGGGTAGCACAGATACGCAGTATTTT
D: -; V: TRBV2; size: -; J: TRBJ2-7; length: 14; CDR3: CASMEYRASYEQYF; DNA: TGTGCCAGCATGGAATACAGGGCCTCCTACGAGCAGTACTTC
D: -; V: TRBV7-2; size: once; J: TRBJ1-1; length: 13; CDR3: CASSSRGNTEAFF; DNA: TGTGCCAGCAGCTCCCGGGGGAACACTGAAGCTTTCTTT
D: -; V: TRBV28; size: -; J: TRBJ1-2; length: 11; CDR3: CAPDLSYGYTF; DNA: TGTGCGCCGGACCTTTCCTATGGCTACACCTTC
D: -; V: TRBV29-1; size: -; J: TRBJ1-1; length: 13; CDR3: CSVKQGFETEAFF; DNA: TGCAGCGTAAAACAGGGTTTTGAGACTGAAGCTTTCTTT
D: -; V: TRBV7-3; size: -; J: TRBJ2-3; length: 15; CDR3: CASSPHGSSTDTQYF; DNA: TGTGCCAGCAGCCCCCACGGATCTAGCACAGATACGCAGTATTTT
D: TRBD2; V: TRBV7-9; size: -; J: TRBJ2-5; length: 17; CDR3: CASSLSLRGGVQETQYF; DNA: TGTGCCAGCAGCTTATCCCTCCGGGGGGGTGTTCAGGAGACCCAGTACTTC
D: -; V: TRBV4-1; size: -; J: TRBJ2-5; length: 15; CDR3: CASSRILHEQETQYF; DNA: TGCGCCAGCAGCCGAATCTTACACGAACAAGAGACCCAGTACTTC
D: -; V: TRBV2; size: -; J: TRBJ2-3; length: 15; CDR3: CASAEGGGATDTQYF; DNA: TGTGCCAGCGCAGAAGGGGGGGGAGCCACAGATACGCAGTATTTT
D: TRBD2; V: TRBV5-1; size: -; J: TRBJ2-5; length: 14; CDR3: CASSLVAGAETQYF; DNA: TGCGCCAGCAGCTTGGTAGCGGGAGCGGAGACCCAGTACTTC
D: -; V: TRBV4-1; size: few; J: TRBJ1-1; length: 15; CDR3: CASSQGNRGGGEAFF; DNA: TGCGCCAGCAGCCAAGGAAATAGAGGTGGAGGAGAAGCTTTCTTT
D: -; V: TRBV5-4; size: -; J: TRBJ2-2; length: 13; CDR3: CASSLFEAGELFF; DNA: TGTGCCAGCAGCTTGTTCGAGGCGGGGGAGCTGTTTTTT
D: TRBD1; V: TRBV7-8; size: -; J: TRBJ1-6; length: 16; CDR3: CASSSDRGNKNSPLHF; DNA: TGTGCCAGCAGCTCAGACAGGGGGAATAAGAATTCACCCCTCCACTTT
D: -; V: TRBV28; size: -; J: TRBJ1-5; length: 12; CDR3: CASSVSNQPQHF; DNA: TGTGCCAGCAGTGTTAGCAATCAGCCCCAGCATTTT
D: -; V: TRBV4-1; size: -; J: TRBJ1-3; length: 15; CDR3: CASSFDRFSGNTIYF; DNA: TGCGCCAGCAGCTTTGACAGGTTCTCTGGAAACACCATATATTTT
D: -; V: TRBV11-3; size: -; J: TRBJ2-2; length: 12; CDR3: CASSTNTGELFF; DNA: TGTGCCAGCAGCACAAATACCGGGGAGCTGTTTTTT
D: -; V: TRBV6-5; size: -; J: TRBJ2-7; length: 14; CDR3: CASERPVPLGEQYF; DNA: TGTGCCAGCGAACGTCCCGTCCCCTTAGGCGAGCAGTACTTC
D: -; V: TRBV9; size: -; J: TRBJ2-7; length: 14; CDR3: CASSVDSVMYEQYF; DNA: TGTGCCAGCAGCGTCGATTCGGTTATGTACGAGCAGTACTTC
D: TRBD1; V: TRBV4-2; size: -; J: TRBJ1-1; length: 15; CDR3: CASSLGTGESTEAFF; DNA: TGTGCCAGCAGCCTCGGCACAGGGGAGAGCACTGAAGCTTTCTTT